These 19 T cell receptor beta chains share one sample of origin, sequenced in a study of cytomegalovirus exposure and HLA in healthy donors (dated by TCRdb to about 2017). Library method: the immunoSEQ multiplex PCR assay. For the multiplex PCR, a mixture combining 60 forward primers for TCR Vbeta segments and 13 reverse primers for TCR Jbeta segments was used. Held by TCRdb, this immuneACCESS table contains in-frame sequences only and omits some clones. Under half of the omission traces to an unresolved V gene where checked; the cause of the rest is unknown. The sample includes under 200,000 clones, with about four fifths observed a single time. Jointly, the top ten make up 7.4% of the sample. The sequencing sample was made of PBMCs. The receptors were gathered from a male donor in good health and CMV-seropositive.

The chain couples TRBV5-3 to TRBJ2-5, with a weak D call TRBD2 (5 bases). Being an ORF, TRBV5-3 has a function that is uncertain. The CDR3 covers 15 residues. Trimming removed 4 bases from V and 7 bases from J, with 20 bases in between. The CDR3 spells CARSPREEVFVTQYF. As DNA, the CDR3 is TGTGCCAGAAGCCCCCGAGAGGAGGTCTTTGTGACCCAGTACTTC.

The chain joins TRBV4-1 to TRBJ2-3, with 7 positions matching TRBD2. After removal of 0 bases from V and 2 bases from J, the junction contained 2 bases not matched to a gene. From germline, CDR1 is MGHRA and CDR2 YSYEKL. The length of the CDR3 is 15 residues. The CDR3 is CASSQESGATDTQYF. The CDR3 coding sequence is TGCGCCAGCAGCCAAGAGAGCGGGGCCACAGATACGCAGTATTTT.

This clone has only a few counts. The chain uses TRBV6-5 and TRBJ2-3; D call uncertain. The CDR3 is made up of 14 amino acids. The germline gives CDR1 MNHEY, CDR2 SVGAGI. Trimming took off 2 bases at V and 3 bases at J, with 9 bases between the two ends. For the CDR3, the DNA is TGTGCCAGCAGTTACGAAGTAGAAACAGATACGCAGTATTTT. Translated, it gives CASSYEVETDTQYF.

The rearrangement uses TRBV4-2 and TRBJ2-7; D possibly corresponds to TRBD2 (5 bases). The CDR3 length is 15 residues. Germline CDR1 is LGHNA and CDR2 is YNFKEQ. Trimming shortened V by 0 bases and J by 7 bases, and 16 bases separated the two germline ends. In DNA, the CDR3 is TGTGCCAGCAGCCAAGAACTCACACGCGGGCGGGAGCAGTACTTC. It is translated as CASSQELTRGREQYF.

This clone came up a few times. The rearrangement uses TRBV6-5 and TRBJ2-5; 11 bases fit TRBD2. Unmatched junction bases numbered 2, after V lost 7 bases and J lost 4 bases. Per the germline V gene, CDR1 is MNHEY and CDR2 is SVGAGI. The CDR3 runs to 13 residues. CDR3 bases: TGTGCCAGCACCACTAGCGGGGGAGAGACCCAGTACTTC. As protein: CASTTSGGETQYF.

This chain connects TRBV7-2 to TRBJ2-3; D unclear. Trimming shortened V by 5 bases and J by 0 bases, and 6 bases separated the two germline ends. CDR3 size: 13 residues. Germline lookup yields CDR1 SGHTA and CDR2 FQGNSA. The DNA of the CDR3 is TGTGCCAGCAGCCCCAGTAGCACAGATACGCAGTATTTT. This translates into CASSPSSTDTQYF.

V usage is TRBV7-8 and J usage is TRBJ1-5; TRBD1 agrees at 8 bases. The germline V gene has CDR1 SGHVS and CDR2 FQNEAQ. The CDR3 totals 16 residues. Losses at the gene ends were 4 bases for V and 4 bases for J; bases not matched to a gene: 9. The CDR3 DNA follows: TGTGCCAGCAGCTCCAGAACAGGGGGTGGGAATCAGCCCCAGCATTTT. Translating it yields CASSSRTGGGNQPQHF. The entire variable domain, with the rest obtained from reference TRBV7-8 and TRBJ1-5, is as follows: GAGVSQSPRYKVAKRGQDVALRCDPISGHVSLFWYQQALGQGPEFLTYFQNEAQLDKSGLPSDRFFAERPEGSVSTLKIQRTQQEDSAVYLCASSSRTGGGNQPQHFGDGTRLSIL.

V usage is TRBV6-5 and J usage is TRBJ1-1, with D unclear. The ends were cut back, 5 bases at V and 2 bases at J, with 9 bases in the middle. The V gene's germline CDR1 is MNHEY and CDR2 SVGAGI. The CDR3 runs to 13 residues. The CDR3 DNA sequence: TGTGCCAGCAGTCGTCGAGCTAACACTGAAGCTTTCTTT. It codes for CASSRRANTEAFF.

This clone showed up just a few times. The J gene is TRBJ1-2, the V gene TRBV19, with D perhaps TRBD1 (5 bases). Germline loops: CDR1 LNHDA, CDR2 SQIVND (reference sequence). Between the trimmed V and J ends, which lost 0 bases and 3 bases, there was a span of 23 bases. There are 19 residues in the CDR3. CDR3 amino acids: CASSIDLNVAEGTYYGYTF. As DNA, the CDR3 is TGTGCCAGTAGTATAGATCTAAACGTAGCGGAGGGGACGTACTATGGCTACACCTTC.

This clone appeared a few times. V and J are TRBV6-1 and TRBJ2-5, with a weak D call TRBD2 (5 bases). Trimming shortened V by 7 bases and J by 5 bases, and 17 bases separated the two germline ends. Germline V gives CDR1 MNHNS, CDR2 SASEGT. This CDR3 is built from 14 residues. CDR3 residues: CASNPTGRRETQYF. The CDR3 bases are TGTGCCAGCAACCCGACGGGTAGGAGGGAGACCCAGTACTTC.

The CDR3 here is CASSQVNGRGSEQYF. As DNA, the CDR3 is TGTGCCAGCAGCCAAGTTAATGGCAGGGGAAGCGAGCAGTACTTC. This chain joins TRBV14 and TRBJ2-7; tentative D call: TRBD1 (6 bases). CDR3 size: 15 residues. Germline V gene data show CDR1 as SGHDN and CDR2 as FVKESK. V was pared by 1 base and J by 6 bases, with 16 bases between.

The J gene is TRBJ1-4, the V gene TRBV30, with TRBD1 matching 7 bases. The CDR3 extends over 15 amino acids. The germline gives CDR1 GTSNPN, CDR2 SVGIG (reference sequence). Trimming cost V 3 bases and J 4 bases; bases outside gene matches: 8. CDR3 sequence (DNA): TGTGCCTGGAGCGAAGGGACAGTTAGTAATGAAAAACTGTTTTTT. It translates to CAWSEGTVSNEKLFF.

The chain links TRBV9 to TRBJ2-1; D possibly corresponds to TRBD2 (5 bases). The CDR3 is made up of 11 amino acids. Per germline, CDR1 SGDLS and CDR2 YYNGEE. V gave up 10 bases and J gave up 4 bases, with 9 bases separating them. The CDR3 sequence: CASGVYNEQFF. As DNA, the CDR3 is TGTGCCTCCGGGGTATACAATGAGCAGTTCTTC.

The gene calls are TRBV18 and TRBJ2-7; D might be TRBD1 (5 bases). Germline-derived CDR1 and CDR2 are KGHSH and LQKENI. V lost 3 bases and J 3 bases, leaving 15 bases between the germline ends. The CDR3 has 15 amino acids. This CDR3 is CASSPPVGDRYEQYF. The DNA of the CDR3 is TGTGCCAGCTCACCCCCCGTAGGGGATCGCTACGAGCAGTACTTC.

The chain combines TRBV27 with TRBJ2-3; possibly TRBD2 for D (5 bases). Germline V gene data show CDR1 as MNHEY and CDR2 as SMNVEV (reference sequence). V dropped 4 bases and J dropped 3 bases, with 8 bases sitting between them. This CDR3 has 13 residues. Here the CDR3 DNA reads TGTGCCAGCAGTTACGGAGGAACAGATACGCAGTATTTT. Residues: CASSYGGTDTQYF.

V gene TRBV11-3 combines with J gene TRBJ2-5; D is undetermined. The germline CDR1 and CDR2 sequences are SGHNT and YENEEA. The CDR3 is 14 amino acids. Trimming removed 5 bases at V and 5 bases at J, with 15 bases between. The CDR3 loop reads CASSPSPSMETQYF. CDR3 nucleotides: TGTGCCAGCAGCCCAAGTCCCAGTATGGAGACCCAGTACTTC. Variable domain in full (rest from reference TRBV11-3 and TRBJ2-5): EAGVVQSPRYKIIEKKQPVAFWCNPISGHNTLYWYLQNLGQGPELLIRYENEEAVDDSQLPKDRFSAERLKGVDSTLKIQPAELGDSAVYLCASSPSPSMETQYFGPGTRLLVL.

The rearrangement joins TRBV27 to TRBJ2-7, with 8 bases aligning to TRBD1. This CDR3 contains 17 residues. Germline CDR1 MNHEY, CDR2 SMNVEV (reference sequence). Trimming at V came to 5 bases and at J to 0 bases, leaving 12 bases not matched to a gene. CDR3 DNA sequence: TGTGCCAGCAGTCCCCTTCAGGACAGGGCCCTCTCCTACGAGCAGTACTTC. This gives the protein CASSPLQDRALSYEQYF.

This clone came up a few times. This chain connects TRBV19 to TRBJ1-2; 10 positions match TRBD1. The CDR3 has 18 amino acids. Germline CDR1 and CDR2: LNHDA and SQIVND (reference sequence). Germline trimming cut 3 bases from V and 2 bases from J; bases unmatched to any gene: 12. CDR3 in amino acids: CASSIGGTGAHMNYGYTF. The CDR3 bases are TGTGCCAGTAGTATCGGGGGGACAGGGGCTCATATGAACTATGGCTACACCTTC.

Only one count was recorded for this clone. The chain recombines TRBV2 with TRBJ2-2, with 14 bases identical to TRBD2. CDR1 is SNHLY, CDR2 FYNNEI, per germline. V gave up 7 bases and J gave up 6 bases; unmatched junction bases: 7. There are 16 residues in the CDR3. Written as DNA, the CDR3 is TGTGCCAGCAAAGGAGGACTAGCGGGGGGACCCGGGGAGCTGTTTTTT. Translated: CASKGGLAGGPGELFF.